This T cell receptor (beta chain) stems from a study of low-dose radiotherapy and immunotherapy resistance in tumors. As for the study in general: Given every two weeks, intravenous cyclophosphamide 200 mg/m2 preceded radiation and immunotherapy by one day.

Alpha- and beta-chain coverage of first-strand cDNA came from TRAV- and TRBV-specific primers. With a constant-region primer and a V-primer adapter, TCRs were subjected to 15 to 25 PCR cycles of amplification. Via MiXCR, TCRdb re-called the reads, giving one row per CDR3 protein. The data contain about 97,000 distinct CDR3 sequences, roughly 20% of them singletons. The time point was: after trial treatment. Treatment defined: LDRT plus nivolumab, ipilimumab, low-dose cyclophosphamide and aspirin (RACIN trial). CDR3 length: 15 residues. Germline V gives CDR1 SGHRS, CDR2 YFSETQ. In regard to this clonotype: A read error may produce the germline difference seen at one junction end.

The sequence was obtained from a male donor with prostate cancer. This sample comprised PBMCs, obtained after low-dose radiotherapy plus immunotherapy. The chain links TRBV5-1 to TRBJ2-3, with TRBD2 matching over 9 bases. CDR3 nucleotides: TGCACCAGCAGCCTGGGCGGGGGGGCCCGAGATACGCAGTATTTT. Protein product: CTSSLGGGARDTQYF. Based on the CDR3 plus reference TRBV5-1 and TRBJ2-3, the full variable domain is KAGVTQTPRYLIKTRGQQVTLSCSPISGHRSVSWYQQTPGQGLQFLFEYFSETQRNKGNFPGRFSGRQFSNSRSEMNVSTLELGDSALYLCTSSLGGGARDTQYFGPGTRLTVL.